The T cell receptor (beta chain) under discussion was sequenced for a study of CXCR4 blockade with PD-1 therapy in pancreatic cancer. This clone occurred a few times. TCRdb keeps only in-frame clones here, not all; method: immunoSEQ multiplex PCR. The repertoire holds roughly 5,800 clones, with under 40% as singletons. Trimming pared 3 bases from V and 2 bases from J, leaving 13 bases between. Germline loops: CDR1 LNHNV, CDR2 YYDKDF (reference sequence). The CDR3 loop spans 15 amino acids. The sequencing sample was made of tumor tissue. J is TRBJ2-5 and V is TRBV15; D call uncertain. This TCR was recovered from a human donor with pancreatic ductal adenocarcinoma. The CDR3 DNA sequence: TGTGCCACCAGCAGGCGTTCGGGCTCGCAAGAGACCCAGTACTTC. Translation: CATSRRSGSQETQYF.